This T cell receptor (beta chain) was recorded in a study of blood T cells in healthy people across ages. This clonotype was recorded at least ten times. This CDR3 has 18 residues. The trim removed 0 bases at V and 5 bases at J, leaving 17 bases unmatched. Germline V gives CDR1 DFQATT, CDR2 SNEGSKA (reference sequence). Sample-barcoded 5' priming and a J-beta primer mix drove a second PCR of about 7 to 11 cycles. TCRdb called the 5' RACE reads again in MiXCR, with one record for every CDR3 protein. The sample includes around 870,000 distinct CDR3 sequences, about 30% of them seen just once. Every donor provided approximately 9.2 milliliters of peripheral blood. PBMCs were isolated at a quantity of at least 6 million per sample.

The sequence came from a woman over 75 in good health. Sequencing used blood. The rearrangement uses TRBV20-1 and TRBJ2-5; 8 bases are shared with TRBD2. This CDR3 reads CSARDPLSGGGTRETQYF. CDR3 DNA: TGCAGTGCTAGAGATCCCCTGTCTGGCGGGGGGACTCGGGAGACCCAGTACTTC.